This TCR beta chain was captured in a study of cytomegalovirus exposure and HLA in healthy donors. Study-wide results and limits: Cytomegalovirus association was listed for around 180 TCR beta chains. With later analysis, a missense DCLRE1C variant became linked to TCR beta V- and J-gene trimming. It was only CMV serostatus that was available as immune exposure information.

The PCR made use of 60 Vbeta and 13 Jbeta primers. Using immunoSEQ multiplex PCR, the repertoire was profiled, and TCRdb retains in-frame clones only, with some absent. The sample has 150,000 to 200,000 clones, roughly 80% seen once. As concerns this clone: Its specificity is not known.

Nominal health characterized the donors when sampled, though unrecorded immune exposures were likely. CDR1 is SGHNT, CDR2 YYREEE, per germline (reference sequence). Trimming cost V 4 bases and J 0 bases, with 10 bases left between them. The CDR3 has 14 amino acids. Sequencing was performed on PBMCs. The V gene is TRBV5-4, the J gene TRBJ1-1; D not certain. The TCR sequence derives from a girl aged 5-17 years in good health and CMV-seropositive. CDR3 sequence (DNA): TGTGCCAGCAGCGGACTACAAATGAACACTGAAGCTTTCTTT. It codes for CASSGLQMNTEAFF.